Listed below are T cell receptor beta chains from one sample, sequenced in a study of response to subunit inactivated influenza vaccine. MiXCR, run by TCRdb on the RT-PCR reads, gives a single entry per CDR3 protein. The sample has over 800,000 distinct CDR3 sequences, around 21% seen once. This sample comprised PBMCs from blood, obtained 5 days after vaccination. These TCRs come from a man aged 50 or older who received an inactivated influenza vaccine. Each CDR3 is given with its conserved first and last residue. D genes are given only for firm matches. Some rows mark clone size as missing; the rest say once, few, many or name a class of expanded clone.

abundance,d_gene,v_gene,j_gene,CDR3nt,CDR3aa
NA,NA,TRBV20-1,TRBJ2-7,TGCAGTGCTAGTCGAAACAGGGTCTACGAGCAGTACTTC,CSASRNRVYEQYF
NA,NA,TRBV2,TRBJ1-1,TGTGCCAGCAGTGAAGCGGGGGGGACGAGCCTACGGATGAACACTGAAGCTTTCTTT,CASSEAGGTSLRMNTEAFF
NA,NA,TRBV6-1,TRBJ1-3,TGTGCCAGCAGGCGTCCCTCTGGAAACACCATATATTTT,CASRRPSGNTIYF
many,NA,TRBV20-1,TRBJ2-3,TGCAGTGCTTCCAATGTGGAGAGCGGTCGGACAGATACGCAGTATTTT,CSASNVESGRTDTQYF
NA,NA,TRBV5-1,TRBJ2-5,TGCGCCAGCAGCTTGGTTTTCCGAGGTCTGGGGGAAGAGACCCAGTACTTC,CASSLVFRGLGEETQYF
NA,NA,TRBV20-1,TRBJ1-5,TGCAGTGCTAGAAGGGCAAATCAGCCCCAGCATTTT,CSARRANQPQHF
few,NA,TRBV7-9,TRBJ2-1,TGTGCCAGCAGCTTAACAGGAGCCGAGCAGTTCTTC,CASSLTGAEQFF
NA,NA,TRBV30,TRBJ1-2,TGTGCCTGGAGGGGCGAAGGGGCAGACTATGGCTACACCTTC,CAWRGEGADYGYTF
NA,NA,TRBV6-5,TRBJ2-2,TGTGCCAGCAGTTACTCGAGGACATCGAACACCGGGGAGCTGTTTTTT,CASSYSRTSNTGELFF
many,NA,TRBV7-9,TRBJ2-5,TGTGCCAGCAACACCGGGCAGGGTTCGGAGACCCAGTACTTC,CASNTGQGSETQYF
NA,NA,TRBV20-1,TRBJ2-2,TGCAGTGCTAGTATGGAGGACACAACAAACACCGGGGAGCTGTTTTTT,CSASMEDTTNTGELFF
NA,NA,TRBV12-3/TRBV12-4,TRBJ2-7,TGTGCCAGCAGCCCTAGGACCGAATTCGAGCAGTACTTC,CASSPRTEFEQYF
NA,NA,TRBV12-3/TRBV12-4,TRBJ1-1,TGTGCCAGCAGTTTTATGGGTGGGGGCACTGAAGCTTTCTTT,CASSFMGGGTEAFF
NA,NA,TRBV9,TRBJ1-5,TGTGCCAGCAGCGTGGGGCAGACCAATCAGCCCCAGCATTTT,CASSVGQTNQPQHF
few,TRBD1,TRBV29-1,TRBJ2-7,TGCAGCGTACAGGGGGTTGGCGGGCAGTACTTC,CSVQGVGGQYF
NA,NA,TRBV10-3,TRBJ2-3,TGTGCCATCAGTCTAGGGCAGGGTTCGACAGATACGCAGTATTTT,CAISLGQGSTDTQYF
NA,NA,TRBV7-6,TRBJ2-5,TGTGCCAGCAGCTCTAGTTGGAGTATTAGCGAGACCCAGTACTTC,CASSSSWSISETQYF
many,NA,TRBV7-2,TRBJ2-5,TGTGCCAGCAGCTTAGGACTGTTGGAGACCCAGTACTTC,CASSLGLLETQYF
few,NA,TRBV12-3/TRBV12-4,TRBJ1-1,TGTGCCAGCAGTTTCGGGGACATGAACACTGAAGCTTTCTTT,CASSFGDMNTEAFF
NA,TRBD2,TRBV20-1,TRBJ2-5,TGCAGTGCTATCGGGGCTAGCGGCCAAGAGACCCAGTACTTC,CSAIGASGQETQYF
NA,NA,TRBV7-9,TRBJ2-5,TGTGCCAGCAGCTCCCGTCTTGGAGAGACCCAGTACTTC,CASSSRLGETQYF
NA,NA,TRBV2,TRBJ1-4,TGTGCCAGCAGGTTCCGGTCTAGTGAAAAACTGTTTTTT,CASRFRSSEKLFF
NA,TRBD1,TRBV30,TRBJ1-5,TGTGCCTGGGGACGTGGACAGGGACCAAATCAGCCCCAGCATTTT,CAWGRGQGPNQPQHF
NA,TRBD2,TRBV7-8,TRBJ2-1,TGTGCCAGCAGCGTGGGACTAGCGGAGCGAGCGGTCGAGCAGTTCTTC,CASSVGLAERAVEQFF
few,NA,TRBV7-2,TRBJ2-7,TGTGCCAGCAGCTTAGACCCTAGCTCCTACGAGCAGTACTTC,CASSLDPSSYEQYF
few,TRBD2,TRBV12-3/TRBV12-4,TRBJ2-7,TGTGCCAGCAGTTTAAGTAGCGGGGTATCCTACGAGCAGTACTTC,CASSLSSGVSYEQYF
NA,TRBD1,TRBV2,TRBJ2-7,TGTGCCAGCGTTTTGTTCAGGGGGCAATCCTACGAGCAGTACTTC,CASVLFRGQSYEQYF
few,NA,TRBV20-1,TRBJ2-4,TGCAGTGCTCGGGACGTAGCCAAAAACATTCAGTACTTC,CSARDVAKNIQYF
NA,NA,TRBV20-1,TRBJ2-5,TGCAGTGCTGCCCCCCAACGGAACCAAGAGACCCAGTACTTC,CSAAPQRNQETQYF
NA,NA,TRBV12-3/TRBV12-4,TRBJ1-1,TGTGCCAGCAGTCCGTCTGTCATAGCTTTCTTT,CASSPSVIAFF
few,NA,TRBV7-9,TRBJ2-1,TGTGCCAGCAGCTTTGCAGGGGGGGGGTCCCCCAATGAGCAGTTCTTC,CASSFAGGGSPNEQFF
NA,TRBD1,TRBV20-1,TRBJ2-1,TGCAGTGCTAGGCCGGGACAGGGGGCATATAATGAGCAGTTCTTC,CSARPGQGAYNEQFF
NA,TRBD1,TRBV5-5,TRBJ2-2,TGTGCCAGCAGCTTCCAACCGGGACAGGGTTTCGCCGGGGAGCTGTTTTTT,CASSFQPGQGFAGELFF
few,NA,TRBV4-2,TRBJ2-1,TGTGCCAGCAGCCAAGGGGCAGGGAACAATGAGCAGTTCTTC,CASSQGAGNNEQFF
NA,NA,TRBV7-6,TRBJ1-4,TGTGCCAGCAGCTTAGGGTCTCCAACTAATGAAAAACTGTTTTTT,CASSLGSPTNEKLFF
NA,NA,TRBV21-1,TRBJ1-1,TGTGCCAGCCGAAAGCCAGGGAACACTGAAGCTTTCTTT,CASRKPGNTEAFF
NA,NA,TRBV7-6,TRBJ2-5,TGTGCCAGCAGCACACAGTACCAAGAGACCCAGTACTTC,CASSTQYQETQYF
NA,NA,TRBV20-1,TRBJ1-2,TGCAGTGCTAGAGATTTTCTCTCCCTGACGCTGTATGGCTACACCTTC,CSARDFLSLTLYGYTF
NA,TRBD2,TRBV20-1,TRBJ2-1,TGCAGTGCTCCAGCCCTCGGACTAGCGGCCAATGAGCAGTTCTTC,CSAPALGLAANEQFF
few,TRBD1,TRBV10-3,TRBJ2-3,TGTGCCATCAGTGAGCCCGGACAGGAGAGCACAGATACGCAGTATTTT,CAISEPGQESTDTQYF
few,NA,TRBV7-9,TRBJ2-7,TGTGCCAGCAGCTTAGAATCAGGGCTCTCCTACGAGCAGTACTTC,CASSLESGLSYEQYF
few,NA,TRBV20-1,TRBJ2-5,TGCAGTGCCCGGGGTGGAGGGCCCTTAGAGACCCAGTACTTC,CSARGGGPLETQYF
NA,TRBD2,TRBV11-3,TRBJ2-3,TGTGCCGGCAGCTTGGCTAGCGGGAGCCCCACAGATACGCAGTATTTT,CAGSLASGSPTDTQYF
NA,NA,TRBV18,TRBJ2-7,TGTGCCAGCTCACAAATTATCGGACGGGGGTACGAGCAGTACTTC,CASSQIIGRGYEQYF
few,NA,TRBV5-1,TRBJ1-5,TGCGCCAGCAGCTTGGAGGCGGGCCACTTCAATCAGCCCCAGCATTTT,CASSLEAGHFNQPQHF
NA,TRBD1,TRBV30,TRBJ2-3,TGTGCCTGGAGTGTCGGGACAGGGCTTAAAGATACGCAGTATTTT,CAWSVGTGLKDTQYF
few,NA,TRBV3-1,TRBJ2-1,TGTGCCAGCAGCCAAGGACTATCCGGGAATGAGCAGTTCTTC,CASSQGLSGNEQFF
NA,TRBD2,TRBV7-9,TRBJ2-3,TGTGCCAGCAGCCGAGGACTAGCGGGGGGGCAGGCAGATACGCAGTATTTT,CASSRGLAGGQADTQYF
few,NA,TRBV5-1,TRBJ2-5,TGCGCCAGCAGCTCGAAGCCAATCGGAGAGACCCAGTACTTC,CASSSKPIGETQYF
NA,TRBD2,TRBV6-5,TRBJ2-3,TGTGCCAGCAGTTCGTCCTCGACTAGCGGGGCGTTCACAGATACGCAGTATTTT,CASSSSSTSGAFTDTQYF
NA,NA,TRBV6-1,TRBJ2-1,TGTGCCAGCCTCACCGGGAGATGGGACAATGAGCAGTTCTTC,CASLTGRWDNEQFF
NA,TRBD2,TRBV4-3,TRBJ2-1,TGCGCCAGCAGCCAAGGAGGCCCAGGACTAGCGCTCTACAATGAGCAGTTCTTC,CASSQGGPGLALYNEQFF
many,TRBD2,TRBV29-1,TRBJ2-7,TGCAGCGTTGAACTCCGGGACGGGGGGAACTACGAGCAGTACTTC,CSVELRDGGNYEQYF
NA,NA,TRBV6-5,TRBJ1-4,TGTGCCAGCAGTTACTCGGGTGGGCAGGGTGAAAAACTGTTTTTT,CASSYSGGQGEKLFF
NA,TRBD1,TRBV10-3,TRBJ1-4,TGTGCCATCAGTGAGGGGACAGGAGGGGATGAAAAACTGTTTTTT,CAISEGTGGDEKLFF
NA,NA,TRBV5-1,TRBJ2-5,TGCGCCAGCAGCGCCGCGTTGGGGGGAACGGGAGAGACCCAGTACTTC,CASSAALGGTGETQYF
NA,NA,TRBV20-1,TRBJ1-2,TGCAGTGCGGCGGGACTGAGGGTCTATGGCTACACCTTC,CSAAGLRVYGYTF
NA,TRBD2,TRBV20-1,TRBJ2-1,TGCAGCTCGAAAGAAATCAAGCGGGAGAGCCACAATGAGCAGTTCTTC,CSSKEIKRESHNEQFF